The sequence of this T cell receptor beta chain was determined in a study of human T cells and chemical hapten exposure. This clonotype was counted at least ten times. Its antigen remains unidentified. Study-wide findings and caveats: Following DPC sensitization, TCRs present above 1 in 1000 frequency showed no change. The presence of alopecia in the donors means their immune response may differ from healthy people's. Clustering by CDR3 similarity yielded significantly more large clusters from expanded TCRs than controls.

Germline CDR1 is SGHVS and CDR2 is FQNEAQ. The CDR3 runs 14 residues. The germline V and J ends were trimmed by 3 bases and 1 base, with 10 bases remaining between them. TCRdb recomputed calls from the RACE reads with MiXCR, one row per CDR3 protein. The sample holds 90,000 to 120,000 distinct CDR3 sequences, approximately 10% seen once. As for time point: patch test 1, 2 weeks after DPC sensitization. Specified treatment: therapeutic diphenylcyclopropenone sensitization with weekly scalp DPC. This chain uses TRBV7-8 with TRBJ2-7; tentative D call: TRBD2 (5 bases). Source: whole blood, taken in connection with sensitization to the hapten diphenylcyclopropenone (DPC). The sequence was obtained from a woman between 40 and 55 years old with alopecia areata. Some clones in this sample may be carry-over from other donors' samples. The DNA for the CDR3 is TGTGCCAGCAGCTTTGGACTCAGATCCTACGAGCAGTACTTC. Encoded protein: CASSFGLRSYEQYF.